Listed below are T cell receptor beta chains from one sample, sequenced in a study of T cell changes during pregnancy in multiple sclerosis. Sequenced by immunoSEQ multiplex PCR; TCRdb stores in-frame clones only, minus some. Counted here are fewer than 60,000 clones, 92% occurring once; the ten biggest clones make up approximately 0.39%. The sequenced sample was CD4+ T cells from peripheral blood mononuclear cells, obtained after pregnancy. The source is a female donor with multiple sclerosis, enrolled in a pregnancy study. CDR3s include the opening cysteine and the closing phenylalanine or tryptophan. The D gene is left open where the match is weak. Size is omitted from some rows. Given values are once, few, many or a class for expanded clones.

V: TRBV11-2; D: .; size: .; J: TRBJ2-7; CDR3: CASSSWREFGREQYF; DNA: TGTGCCAGCAGCTCGTGGCGGGAATTTGGTCGCGAGCAGTACTTC
V: TRBV11-2; D: TRBD2; size: .; J: TRBJ2-5; CDR3: CASSLAVRRRGLQEIQYF; DNA: TGTGCCAGCAGCTTAGCTGTCCGAAGGAGGGGACTACAAGAGATCCAGTACTTC
V: TRBV20-1; D: .; size: .; J: TRBJ2-7; CDR3: CSATDGDEQYF; DNA: TGCAGTGCTACGGACGGGGACGAGCAGTACTTC
V: TRBV28; D: TRBD2; size: .; J: TRBJ2-4; CDR3: CASSFVGLAGGGENIQYF; DNA: TGTGCCAGCAGTTTCGTCGGGCTAGCGGGAGGAGGGGAAAACATTCAGTACTTC
V: TRBV5-8; D: .; size: .; J: TRBJ1-3; CDR3: CASSYSGALDTIYF; DNA: TGTGCCAGCAGCTACTCTGGGGCCCTGGACACCATATATTTT
V: TRBV9; D: TRBD1; size: .; J: TRBJ1-2; CDR3: CASSVDRGFLGYTF; DNA: TGTGCCAGCAGCGTAGACAGGGGGTTTTTAGGCTACACCTTC
V: TRBV7-3; D: TRBD1; size: .; J: TRBJ2-1; CDR3: CASSLTAGTGGSNEQFF; DNA: TGTGCCAGCAGCTTAACAGCCGGGACAGGGGGTTCCAATGAGCAGTTCTTC
V: TRBV19; D: TRBD2; size: .; J: TRBJ2-3; CDR3: CASSIQLTGTRDTQYF; DNA: TGTGCCAGTAGTATCCAGTTAACCGGGACTAGGGATACGCAGTATTTT
V: TRBV5-6; D: .; size: .; J: TRBJ2-3; CDR3: CASSIYRVTDTQYF; DNA: TGTGCCAGCAGCATTTACAGGGTCACAGATACGCAGTATTTT
V: TRBV30; D: TRBD1; size: .; J: TRBJ1-1; CDR3: CAWRLAGGVGDTEAFF; DNA: TGTGCCTGGAGATTAGCAGGGGGCGTGGGGGACACTGAAGCTTTCTTT
V: TRBV5-6; D: .; size: .; J: TRBJ2-3; CDR3: CASSFSGTQYF; DNA: TGTGCCAGCAGCTTCTCGGGTACGCAGTATTTT
V: TRBV6-1; D: .; size: .; J: TRBJ2-7; CDR3: CASSERQGYEQYF; DNA: TGTGCCAGCAGTGAAAGGCAGGGCTACGAGCAGTACTTC
V: TRBV7-3; D: TRBD2; size: .; J: TRBJ2-2; CDR3: CASSIAGGPTGELFF; DNA: TGTGCCAGCAGCATAGCGGGAGGGCCCACCGGGGAGCTGTTTTTT
V: TRBV28; D: TRBD2; size: .; J: TRBJ2-7; CDR3: CASSSGTSAYEQYF; DNA: TGTGCCAGCAGCTCCGGGACTAGCGCCTACGAGCAGTACTTC
V: TRBV20-1; D: .; size: .; J: TRBJ2-1; CDR3: CRAKTGDEQFF; DNA: TGCAGGGCCAAGACGGGAGACGAGCAGTTCTTC
V: TRBV5-6; D: .; size: few; J: TRBJ1-1; CDR3: CASSVLDRNAFF; DNA: TGTGCCAGCAGCGTATTAGACAGGAACGCTTTCTTT
V: TRBV5-1; D: TRBD2; size: .; J: TRBJ2-1; CDR3: CASSEGTSSYNEQFF; DNA: TGCGCCAGCAGTGAAGGGACTAGCTCCTACAATGAGCAGTTCTTC
V: TRBV7-3; D: TRBD2; size: .; J: TRBJ2-3; CDR3: CASSPGLAGNTDTQYF; DNA: TGTGCCAGCAGCCCGGGACTAGCGGGAAACACAGATACGCAGTATTTT
V: TRBV5-1; D: TRBD2; size: .; J: TRBJ2-7; CDR3: CASSLVAGGLAGGGEQYF; DNA: TGCGCCAGCAGCTTGGTGGCAGGGGGCCTAGCGGGAGGTGGCGAGCAGTACTTC
V: TRBV6-1; D: TRBD1; size: once; J: TRBJ2-7; CDR3: CASRPRQGSPYEQYF; DNA: TGTGCCAGCAGACCAAGACAGGGGTCCCCCTACGAGCAGTACTTC
V: TRBV7-3; D: TRBD2; size: .; J: TRBJ2-7; CDR3: CASSLQGTAGAYEQYF; DNA: TGTGCCAGCAGCTTACAAGGGACGGCGGGGGCCTACGAGCAGTACTTC
V: TRBV7-9; D: TRBD2; size: .; J: TRBJ2-1; CDR3: CASSYTGLAGVGQFF; DNA: TGTGCCAGCAGCTATACGGGACTAGCGGGAGTGGGTCAGTTCTTC
V: TRBV4-1; D: TRBD2; size: .; J: TRBJ2-1; CDR3: CASSQLGLSSYNEQFF; DNA: TGCGCCAGCAGCCAATTGGGACTATCCTCCTACAATGAGCAGTTCTTC
V: TRBV11-2; D: TRBD1; size: .; J: TRBJ1-2; CDR3: CASSSIRGYHGYTF; DNA: TGTGCCAGCAGCTCCATCAGGGGGTATCATGGCTACACCTTC
V: TRBV7-6; D: TRBD2; size: .; J: TRBJ2-7; CDR3: CASSLGAGGGQSYEQYF; DNA: TGTGCCAGCAGCTTAGGGGCGGGAGGGGGACAGAGCTACGAGCAGTACTTC
V: TRBV19; D: TRBD2; size: .; J: TRBJ2-2; CDR3: CASRTSGRAWSGELFF; DNA: TGTGCCTCACGGACTAGCGGGAGGGCCTGGTCCGGGGAGCTGTTTTTT
V: TRBV5-5; D: TRBD2; size: .; J: TRBJ2-4; CDR3: CASSLGPSGGNIQYF; DNA: TGTGCCAGCAGCTTGGGGCCGTCGGGGGGGAACATTCAGTACTTC
V: TRBV4-1; D: .; size: few; J: TRBJ2-7; CDR3: CASSQGGTSIYEQYF; DNA: TGCGCCAGCAGCCAGGGCGGGACGTCCATCTACGAGCAGTACTTC
V: TRBV19; D: TRBD1; size: once; J: TRBJ1-1; CDR3: CASSIGQVVNTEAFF; DNA: TGTGCCAGTAGTATCGGACAGGTGGTGAACACTGAAGCTTTCTTT
V: TRBV27; D: TRBD1; size: .; J: TRBJ2-5; CDR3: CASTKQGAETQYF; DNA: TGTGCCAGCACGAAACAGGGGGCCGAGACCCAGTACTTC
V: TRBV28; D: TRBD1; size: .; J: TRBJ2-4; CDR3: CASNEQGSKNIQYF; DNA: TGTGCCAGCAATGAACAGGGGTCCAAAAACATTCAGTACTTC
V: TRBV28; D: .; size: .; J: TRBJ1-1; CDR3: CASSLGTPWNTEAFF; DNA: TGTGCCAGCAGTTTAGGGACACCTTGGAACACTGAAGCTTTCTTT
V: TRBV6-1; D: TRBD2; size: .; J: TRBJ2-1; CDR3: CASRRTSEYNEQFF; DNA: TGTGCCAGCCGTAGGACTAGCGAATACAATGAGCAGTTCTTC
V: TRBV2; D: TRBD1; size: .; J: TRBJ1-1; CDR3: CASSGTGVVVAEAFF; DNA: TGTGCCAGCAGTGGGACAGGGGTAGTTGTTGCTGAAGCTTTCTTT
V: TRBV6-6; D: TRBD2; size: .; J: TRBJ2-2; CDR3: CASSYGGSFSGELFF; DNA: TGTGCCAGCAGTTACGGCGGGAGCTTCTCCGGGGAGCTGTTTTTT
V: TRBV7-9; D: .; size: .; J: TRBJ2-2; CDR3: CASTFWAGVGVLTGELFF; DNA: TGTGCCAGCACTTTCTGGGCAGGGGTAGGCGTACTCACCGGGGAGCTGTTTTTT
V: TRBV11-1; D: .; size: .; J: TRBJ2-7; CDR3: CASSLGDRYEQYF; DNA: TGTGCCAGCAGCTTAGGAGATAGATACGAGCAGTACTTC
V: TRBV5-1; D: .; size: .; J: TRBJ1-2; CDR3: CASSLAGRGGYTF; DNA: TGCGCCAGCAGCTTGGCGGGGAGGGGAGGCTACACCTTC
V: TRBV21-1; D: .; size: .; J: TRBJ2-1; CDR3: CASSILGQGSRGNEQFF; DNA: TGTGCCAGCAGCATTCTAGGACAGGGGAGTCGAGGTAATGAGCAGTTCTTC
V: TRBV29-1; D: TRBD1; size: once; J: TRBJ2-2; CDR3: CSVEPGQGNTGELFF; DNA: TGCAGCGTTGAGCCGGGACAGGGGAACACCGGGGAGCTGTTTTTT
V: TRBV5-1; D: TRBD2; size: .; J: TRBJ2-3; CDR3: CASSLEASGADTQYF; DNA: TGCGCCAGCAGCTTGGAGGCTAGCGGGGCAGATACGCAGTATTTT
V: TRBV9; D: TRBD2; size: .; J: TRBJ2-1; CDR3: CASSVTSGRAAEQFF; DNA: TGTGCCAGCAGCGTCACTAGCGGGAGGGCCGCTGAGCAGTTCTTC
V: TRBV11-2; D: TRBD2; size: once; J: TRBJ2-1; CDR3: CASSSNTGGRGEQFF; DNA: TGTGCCAGCAGCTCCAACACGGGAGGGCGGGGTGAGCAGTTCTTC
V: TRBV28; D: TRBD1; size: .; J: TRBJ1-3; CDR3: CASSAGQKNTIYF; DNA: TGTGCCAGCAGTGCGGGACAGAAAAACACCATATATTTT
V: TRBV5-1; D: .; size: .; J: TRBJ1-2; CDR3: CASSLRGKDYGYTF; DNA: TGCGCCAGCAGCTTGAGGGGAAAAGACTATGGCTACACCTTC
V: TRBV6-1; D: TRBD1; size: .; J: TRBJ1-1; CDR3: CASSGGQGNTEAFF; DNA: TGTGCCAGCAGTGGGGGACAGGGGAACACTGAAGCTTTCTTT
V: TRBV5-4; D: TRBD2; size: .; J: TRBJ2-5; CDR3: CASSLLGLAGPQETQYF; DNA: TGTGCCAGCAGCTTGCTGGGACTAGCGGGGCCACAAGAGACCCAGTACTTC
V: TRBV2; D: .; size: .; J: TRBJ2-7; CDR3: CASNLAGDEQYF; DNA: TGTGCCAGCAATCTCGCCGGGGACGAGCAGTACTTC
V: TRBV30; D: TRBD2; size: once; J: TRBJ2-5; CDR3: CAWSAGTSGPRYF; DNA: TGTGCCTGGAGTGCCGGGACTAGCGGCCCTCGGTACTTC
V: TRBV5-4; D: TRBD2; size: .; J: TRBJ2-7; CDR3: CASSLDLTSGTYEQYF; DNA: TGTGCCAGCAGCTTGGACCTGACTAGCGGGACATACGAGCAGTACTTC
V: TRBV13; D: .; size: .; J: TRBJ2-1; CDR3: CASSLELALGQRRGFGEQFF; DNA: TGTGCCAGCAGCTTAGAGTTGGCTTTAGGCCAGAGGCGCGGGTTCGGTGAGCAGTTCTTC
V: TRBV7-3; D: .; size: .; J: TRBJ1-1; CDR3: CASSLGRVGSLNTEAFF; DNA: TGTGCCAGCAGCTTAGGGCGAGTCGGCAGTTTAAACACTGAAGCTTTCTTT
V: TRBV18; D: TRBD2; size: .; J: TRBJ2-3; CDR3: CASSPPGRGSTDTQYF; DNA: TGTGCCAGCTCACCACCAGGGCGGGGGAGCACAGATACGCAGTATTTT
V: TRBV2; D: TRBD1; size: .; J: TRBJ2-5; CDR3: CASPRDRGRRETQYF; DNA: TGTGCCAGCCCCCGGGACAGGGGCCGGAGAGAGACCCAGTACTTC
V: TRBV10-2; D: .; size: .; J: TRBJ2-6; CDR3: CASRSSGANVLTF; DNA: TGCGCCAGCAGGAGCTCTGGGGCCAACGTCCTGACTTTC
V: TRBV18; D: .; size: .; J: TRBJ2-7; CDR3: CASSPAPGTYEQYF; DNA: TGTGCCAGCTCCCCCGCCCCGGGGACCTACGAGCAGTACTTC
V: TRBV6-1; D: .; size: .; J: TRBJ1-2; CDR3: CASSVLYGYTF; DNA: TGTGCCAGCAGTGTCCTCTATGGCTACACCTTC